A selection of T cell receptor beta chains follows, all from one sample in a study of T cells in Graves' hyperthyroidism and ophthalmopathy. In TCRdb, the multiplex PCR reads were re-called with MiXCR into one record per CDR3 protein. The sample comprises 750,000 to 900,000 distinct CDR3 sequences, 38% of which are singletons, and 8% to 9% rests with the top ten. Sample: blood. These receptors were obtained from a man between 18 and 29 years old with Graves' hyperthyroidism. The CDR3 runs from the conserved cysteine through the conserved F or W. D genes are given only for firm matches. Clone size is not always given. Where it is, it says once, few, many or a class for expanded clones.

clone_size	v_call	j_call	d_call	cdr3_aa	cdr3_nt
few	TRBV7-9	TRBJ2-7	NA	CASSLESEGAYEQYF	TGTGCCAGCAGCTTAGAGTCGGAGGGAGCCTACGAGCAGTACTTC
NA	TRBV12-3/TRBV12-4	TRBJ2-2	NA	CASSLMQTNTGELFF	TGTGCCAGCAGTTTGATGCAGACGAACACCGGGGAGCTGTTTTTT
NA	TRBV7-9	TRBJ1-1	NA	CASSPNRAMNTEAFF	TGTGCCAGCAGCCCGAACAGGGCCATGAACACTGAAGCTTTCTTT
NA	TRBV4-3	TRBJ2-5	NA	CASSPGPGKETQYF	TGCGCCAGCAGCCCTGGCCCAGGGAAGGAGACCCAGTACTTC
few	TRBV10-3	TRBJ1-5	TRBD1	CATGTGEYQPQHF	TGTGCCACCGGGACAGGGGAGTATCAGCCCCAGCATTTT
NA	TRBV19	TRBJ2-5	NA	CASSLSPPGETQYF	TGTGCCAGTAGTCTCTCCCCCCCTGGTGAGACCCAGTACTTC
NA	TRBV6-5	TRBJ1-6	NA	CASSYSPAGGRSPLHF	TGTGCCAGCAGTTACTCGCCCGCGGGGGGAAGATCACCCCTCCACTTT
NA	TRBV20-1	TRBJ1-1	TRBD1	CSARGQGLDTEAFF	TGCAGTGCTAGGGGACAGGGGCTGGATACTGAAGCTTTCTTT
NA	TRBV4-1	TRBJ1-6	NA	CASSQEGGGIGSPLHF	TGCGCCAGCAGCCAAGAAGGGGGAGGGATCGGTTCACCCCTCCACTTT
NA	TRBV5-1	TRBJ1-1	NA	CASSLAVGAVTEAFF	TGCGCCAGCAGCTTGGCCGTGGGGGCTGTGACTGAAGCTTTCTTT
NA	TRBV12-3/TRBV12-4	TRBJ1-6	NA	CASSLSGELPPLHF	TGTGCCAGCAGTTTATCGGGTGAACTCCCACCCCTCCACTTT